This entry is about one T cell receptor beta chain. The antigen this receptor binds is unknown. Qualities for individual bases were not recorded, and no much larger clone is one base off. Each collaborating institution followed its own protocols to collect whole blood in K2EDTA tubes. Collaborator samples were shipped for TCRbeta analysis as frozen whole blood, isolated PBMCs, or DNA extracted from either sample type. These data are taken from a study of blood T cell repertoires in COVID-19 (dated by TCRdb to 2019 to 2021). A note on the overall study: Samples covering the acute and convalescent phases of COVID-19 were provided by collaborators in the United States, Italy and Spain. The material from the prospective study consisted of cDNA or gDNA derived from T cells, B-cell-depleted T cells, or PBMCs. Subjects who had been exposed to COVID-19, were actively infected with it, or had recovered from it provided the deeply sampled blood TCRbeta repertoires that made up the dataset. A freely available public database, intended as a resource for researchers studying the immune response to SARS-CoV-2, is where the repertoires were released. The samples were drawn from the first 160 participants of the ongoing ImmuneRACE study and from under 1,500 subjects provided by 6 global collaborators. The sample metadata nearly always contained a de-identified subject ID, COVID-19 status, age in years and sex. Where HLA class I and class II types were available, the types were taken from metadata supplied by the sample provider, not from assay-based typing. What the study reported, not specific to this receptor: The quantity of clinical and demographic metadata differed by source and by participant and was supplied without curation.

The immunoSEQ Assay, a bias-controlled multiplex PCR, was used to amplify TCRbeta CDR3 regions from genomic DNA. As for the original processing: The number of nucleated cells in each sample was estimated by amplification of reference gene primers within the assay. To quantify the absolute abundance of each unique TCRbeta CDR3 rearrangement, sequence reads were collapsed and filtered. For each sample, productive Simpson clonality was calculated by taking the square root of Simpson's diversity index across productive rearrangements. TCRdb provides this immuneACCESS table in a form limited to in-frame rearrangements. Some clones are lacking; in checked studies, under half of them reflect an unresolved V gene, and why the rest are absent is not known. V and J calls and clone size are copied from that table; D and trimming were computed from the DNA. For this sample there are 30,000 to 50,000 clones; approximately 88% appear just once. Of the sample, about 14% falls within the top ten clones.

Material: peripheral blood. The receptor was isolated from a man in his fifties with active or convalescent COVID-19.

The nucleotide sequence is given as TGTGCCAGCAGCAAAGATGGGGCGCTATTCATGAACACTGAAGCTTTCTTT. It codes for CASSKDGALFMNTEAFF. The chain uses TRBV21-1 and TRBJ1-1; TRBD1 is the table's D call, not checked against the DNA. TRBV21-1 is a recognized pseudogene. The CDR3, cysteine through phenylalanine, is 17 amino acids long. The read is trimmed to its CDR3 DNA, 51 bases read in frame from base 1.